This TCR beta chain was profiled in a study of CXCR3-negative and CXCR3-positive naive CD8 T cells. Remarks on this clonotype: Its specificity is unknown.

The naive CD8+ gate required CD45RO-CCR7+CD27+CD95- phenotype. Findings of the study overall: The study inferred TCR strength from TRB CDR3 properties and found comparable surface CD5 between naive subsets. Naive cells that were CXCR3-negative or CXCR3-positive used TRBV-TRBJ genes alike, while memory cells diverged. For CXCR3-positive naive cells, TRB CDR3s were more hydrophobic than those of CXCR3-negative naive cells.

UMI-labeled 5' RACE yielded the TRB cDNA libraries. TCRdb reprocessed the 5' RACE reads and reports one entry per CDR3 protein, with no DNA. The sample has some 120,000 distinct CDR3 sequences. This CDR3 is 13 amino acids long. Germline CDR1 SQVTM, CDR2 ANQGSEA. The specimen was naive CXCR3+ CD8+ T cells from blood. The subset: CD45RO-CCR7+CD27+CD95- naive CD8+ T cells expressing CXCR3 (TNR3+). The receptor comes from a human donor in good health. Some clones in this sample may be carry-over from other donors' samples. V usage is TRBV29-1 and J usage is TRBJ2-7; TCRdb's assignment of TRBD2 cannot be checked, as there is no DNA. CDR3: CSVGGGDEYEQYF.